This TCR beta chain was found in a study of shared clonotypes between healthy human individuals. Study-wide context: In total, the donors were two women and a few men aged 18 to 49. Per donor, CD8 memory used one plate, CD8 naive used two, CD4 memory used three and CD4 naive used three. Study results and caveats: Incomplete sequencing of sorted subsets was indicated by rarefaction despite large depth.

Note on this clone: Its matching antigen is unknown.

Germline loops: CDR1 SGHRS, CDR2 YFSETQ. Trimming cost V 1 base and J 3 bases, with 13 bases left between them. The CDR3 length is 15 residues. Assay: immunoSEQ multiplex PCR; the TCRdb copy retains only in-frame clones and omits some. The table has about 110,000 clones, 55% to 70% seen once. Sequenced: memory CD8+ T cells sorted from blood. Subset denoted: CD45RO+ cells pooled with CCR7-negative TemRA cells. This chain joins TRBV5-1 and TRBJ1-1; D not resolved. This TCR derives from a woman in her twenties or thirties in good health. The chain's CDR3 is CASSLWTRADTEAFF. The CDR3 coding sequence is TGCGCCAGCAGCTTGTGGACTCGCGCGGACACTGAAGCTTTCTTT.